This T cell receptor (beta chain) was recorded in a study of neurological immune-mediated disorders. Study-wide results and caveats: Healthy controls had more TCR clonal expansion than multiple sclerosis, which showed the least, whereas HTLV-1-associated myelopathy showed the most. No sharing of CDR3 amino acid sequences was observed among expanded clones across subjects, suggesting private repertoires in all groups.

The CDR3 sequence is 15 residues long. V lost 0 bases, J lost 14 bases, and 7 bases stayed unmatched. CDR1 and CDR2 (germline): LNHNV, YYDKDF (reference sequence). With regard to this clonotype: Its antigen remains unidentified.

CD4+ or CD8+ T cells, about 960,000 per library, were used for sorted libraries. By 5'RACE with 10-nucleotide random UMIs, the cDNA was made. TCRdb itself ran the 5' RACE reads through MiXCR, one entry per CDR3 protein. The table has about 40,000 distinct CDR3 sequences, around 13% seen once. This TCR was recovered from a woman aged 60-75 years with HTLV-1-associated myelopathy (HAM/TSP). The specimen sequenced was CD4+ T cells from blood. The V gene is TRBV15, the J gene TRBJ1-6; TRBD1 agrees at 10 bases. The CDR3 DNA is TGTGCCACCAGCAGAGACGGGACAGGGGAAAGCGCCCTCCACTTT. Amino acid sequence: CATSRDGTGESALHF. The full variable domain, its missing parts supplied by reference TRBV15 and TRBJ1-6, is DAMVIQNPRYQVTQFGKPVTLSCSQTLNHNVMYWYQQKSSQAPKLLFHYYDKDFNNEADTPDNFQSRRPNTSFCFLDIRSPGLGDTAMYLCATSRDGTGESALHFGNGTRLTVT.